This T cell receptor (beta chain) is drawn from a study of T-cell memory formation after mild COVID-19. Study in general: There were largely donor-specific TCR clusters. Findings of the study overall: Cross-reactive memory seemingly joined, as some responding clones were found in pre-infection memory. Later expanders leaned CD4+, whereas clones that contracted between day 15 and 85 were balanced CD4/CD8.

Regarding this clonotype: What it recognizes is unknown. An end of the junction does not agree with germline; a read error may underlie this.

Germline V CDR1 and CDR2: MNHEY, SVGAGI. The CDR3 length is 14 residues. TCRdb used MiXCR to reprocess the 5' RACE reads, holding one entry per CDR3 protein. The sample contains 400,000 to 450,000 distinct CDR3 sequences, roughly 18% of which appear only once. This sequence joins TRBV6-5 and TRBJ2-2, with TRBD1 matching 8 bases. This receptor was taken from a man aged 18 to 30 who had mild COVID-19 (a few samples of this study predate the infection). Cell type and time point are not known. The sequenced sample was PBMCs or a T cell subset sorted from them (not recorded which). CDR3 region: CASSNSGGGGELFF. The DNA of the CDR3 is TGTGCCAGCAGTAACTCAGGGGGCGGCGGGGAGCTGTTTTTT.